The rows below give T cell receptor beta chains drawn from one sample of a study of CD8+ T cells in alopecia areata. Method: immunoSEQ multiplex PCR; TCRdb's copy keeps in-frame clones and lacks some. In the table there are 100,000 to 130,000 clones, roughly 84% of which are singletons. The input for sequencing was CD8+ T cells sorted from blood, taken at week 24, from a patient treated with tofacitinib. Source of these receptors: a human donor with alopecia areata. Each CDR3 is given with its conserved first and last residue. Fields, in order: D gene, J gene, clone size, V gene, CDR3 protein, CDR3 DNA. The D gene is left open where the match is weak. The size entry is marked missing in some rows and otherwise reads once, few, many or a size class.

NA TRBJ2-1 NA TRBV11-2 CASSLGIGWTSSYNEQFF TGTGCCAGCAGCTTAGGCATCGGGTGGACCAGCTCCTACAATGAGCAGTTCTTC
NA TRBJ1-5 few TRBV30 CAWRITGGDSNQPQHF TGTGCCTGGAGAATCACGGGTGGCGATAGCAATCAGCCCCAGCATTTT
NA TRBJ2-5 NA TRBV7-7 CASSPSRMLETQYF TGTGCTAGCAGCCCTTCTCGGATGTTAGAGACCCAGTACTTC
NA TRBJ1-6 once TRBV9 CASSRRRGQVGVDTLHF TGTGCCAGCAGCCGTAGGAGGGGACAAGTAGGGGTTGACACCCTCCACTTT
NA TRBJ2-7 once TRBV21-1 CASSQVVDNSYEQYF TGTGCCAGCAGCCAAGTGGTGGACAACTCCTACGAGCAGTACTTC
TRBD1 TRBJ2-7 NA TRBV7-6 CASSSIPDRGTYEQYF TGTGCCAGCAGTTCAATCCCGGACAGGGGGACTTACGAGCAGTACTTC
TRBD1 TRBJ2-5 NA TRBV29-1 CSVEWRDRRGQTQYF TGCAGCGTTGAATGGAGGGACAGGCGGGGACAGACCCAGTACTTC
TRBD2 TRBJ2-7 NA TRBV7-9 CASSLISGLAGVEQYF TGTGCCAGCAGCTTAATCAGCGGACTAGCGGGGGTTGAGCAGTACTTC
NA TRBJ2-2 NA TRBV25-1 CATTGEDTGELFF TGTGCCACCACCGGGGAAGACACCGGGGAGCTGTTTTTT
NA TRBJ1-2 NA TRBV10-2 CASSQGSQVLGFQDYGYTF TGCGCCAGCAGTCAAGGATCACAGGTTCTCGGATTTCAGGACTATGGCTACACCTTC
NA TRBJ1-5 NA TRBV23-1 CASSPFPRDSNQPQHF TGCGCCAGCAGTCCCTTCCCCCGGGACAGCAATCAGCCCCAGCATTTT
TRBD2 TRBJ2-4 NA TRBV5-1 CASSLEETRSRGNIQYF TGCGCCAGCAGCTTGGAGGAGACTAGATCGCGGGGGAACATTCAGTACTTC
NA TRBJ2-1 NA TRBV7-2 CASSFMYNEQFF TGTGCCAGCAGCTTTATGTACAATGAGCAGTTCTTC
TRBD2 TRBJ2-7 few TRBV30 CAWSVSPTGEGSYEQYF TGTGCCTGGAGTGTATCCCCTACGGGGGAGGGCTCCTACGAGCAGTACTTC
NA TRBJ2-7 NA TRBV6-5 CASSYSLGEQYF TGTGCCAGCAGTTACTCATTGGGCGAGCAGTACTTC
NA TRBJ1-3 NA TRBV6-5 CASSYGGSGNTIYF TGTGCCAGCAGTTATGGGGGTTCTGGAAACACCATATATTTT
NA TRBJ2-7 NA TRBV5-6 CASSYPADSYEQYF TGTGCCAGCAGCTACCCCGCGGACTCCTACGAGCAGTACTTC
NA TRBJ2-1 NA TRBV27 CASSLMGGGHEQFF TGTGCCAGCAGTTTGATGGGGGGCGGCCATGAGCAGTTCTTC
TRBD1 TRBJ2-7 NA TRBV7-9 CASRSNRGTYEQYF TGTGCCAGCAGATCCAACAGGGGAACCTACGAGCAGTACTTC
NA TRBJ1-1 NA TRBV13 CASSITGMNTEAFF TGTGCCAGCAGCATCACAGGGATGAACACTGAAGCTTTCTTT
NA TRBJ1-1 NA TRBV4-1 CASSQREGVTNTEAFF TGCGCCAGCAGCCAGAGGGAGGGGGTTACGAACACTGAAGCTTTCTTT
NA TRBJ1-1 NA TRBV7-9 CASTFGPELAFF TGTGCCAGCACCTTTGGCCCCGAGTTGGCTTTCTTT